A single T cell receptor (beta chain) is shown here with its context. It has no known antigen specificity. This entry comes from a study of CXCR3-negative and CXCR3-positive naive CD8 T cells (dated by TCRdb to about 2019). For context, the study as a whole: In total, about 135 million TRB reads were obtained, corresponding to roughly 1.5 +/- 0.3 million reads per library. The diversity and physicochemical repertoire analyses included 11 donors pooled from two independent experiments. TRBV-TRBJ cluster analysis included naive subsets from roughly 5 donors and memory cells from 3 donors. Beyond this particular receptor, the publication reports: Compared with CXCR3-negative naive cells, CXCR3-positive naive cells had TRB CDR3s with higher hydrophobicity (lower Kidera factor 4), lower energy, and higher strength and volume indices. Both naive subsets had comparably high repertoire diversity, while memory CD8+ T cells had much lower repertoire diversity. CXCR3 expression partially decreased after cryopreservation, so most assays used freshly isolated PBMCs. TRBV-TRBJ usage was similar between naive CXCR3-negative and CXCR3-positive cells from the same donor, while memory cells showed distinct patterns. Because surface CD5, which has been linked to self-reactivity in mice, was comparable between naive subsets, TCR interaction strength was also inferred from TRB CDR3 physicochemical properties.

TCRdb shows the sequencer as NextSeq 550. The Human TCR Profiling Kit (MiLaboratory) was used to make UMI-labeled 5' RACE TRB cDNA libraries. cDNA synthesis used the entire amount of extracted RNA, and PCR amplification then used the entire amount of cDNA produced. Libraries were prepared in parallel with an identical number of PCR cycles. The paper's data handling went like this. With a minimum of two reads required per UMI, MIGEC and MiXCR pulled out about 49,000 +/- 11,000 unique UMI-labeled TRB cDNA molecules from each library. An average of about 40,000 +/- 10,000 functional in-frame TRB CDR3 nucleotide clonotypes without stop codons was found per library. Diversity metrics, including normalized Shannon-Wiener and Chao1, were computed in VDJtools after downsampling to 5000 UMI-labeled TRB molecules per sample. Clonotype-size-weighted physicochemical properties of the central five CDR3 residues (interaction energy, strength, volume and Kidera factor 4) were computed in VDJtools. TCRdb reanalyzed the reads, keeping one entry per CDR3 protein sequence and omitting DNA. TCRdb, not the original authors, processed these V and J calls. The data table for this sample lists 150,000 or so distinct CDR3 sequences. The ten largest make up 0.45% to 0.6% of the sample.

Each CD8+ T cell subset was flow-sorted in triplicate, and 300,000 or so cells per subset were placed directly into RLT lysis buffer. Naive CD8+ T cells were defined stringently as CD45RO-CCR7+CD27+CD95- to exclude memory contaminants. Peripheral blood mononuclear cells were isolated from buffy coats using standard density gradient centrifugation. Naive CXCR3-negative and CXCR3-positive CD8+ T cells were flow-sorted using a FACSAria III. Total RNA was extracted from sorted cells with an RNeasy Mini Kit. Sequencing was performed on naive CXCR3+ CD8+ T cells from blood. According to the study, the label for this sample's cell subset or site signals: CD45RO-CCR7+CD27+CD95- naive CD8+ T cells expressing CXCR3 (TNR3+). The sequence came from a human donor in good health. Some clones in this sample may be carry-over from other donors' samples.

The CDR3 sequence is CASSFPRQGTNEQFF. The chain is encoded by TRBV28 joined to TRBJ2-1; TCRdb calls TRBD1, which cannot be checked without DNA. The CDR3, from cysteine to phenylalanine, totals 15 residues. Only the protein is available. CDR1 is given as MDHEN and CDR2 as SYDVKM, both from the germline V gene.